The clone carrying this T cell receptor (beta chain) showed up just a few times. J was trimmed by 5 bases and V by 10 bases; bases with no gene match: 13. The CDR3 extends over 15 amino acids. Construction of the TCRbeta library involved unique molecular identifiers. TCRdb re-called the PCR reads through MiXCR, storing one row per CDR3 protein. This table holds nearly 550,000 distinct CDR3 sequences, about 18% found once. The data were obtained in a study of T-cell reconstitution after alpha-beta-depleted transplantation in children. The rearrangement joins TRBV12-3 or TRBV12-4 to TRBJ2-1, with 8 bases matching TRBD1. Sequenced material: PBMCs from the stem cell graft donor, taken from the stem cell graft. The receptor was derived from a human donor who donated a stem cell graft to a child with acute lymphoblastic leukemia. CDR3 DNA: TGTGCCACCGCATCAAGGCAGGGGGCCCACAATGAGCAGTTCTTC. Protein sequence: CATASRQGAHNEQFF.